Listed below are T cell receptor beta chains from one sample, sequenced in a study of OX40 agonist ivuxolimab in advanced cancers. Assay: immunoSEQ multiplex PCR; the TCRdb copy retains only in-frame clones and omits some. The sample lists 80,000 or so clones, 85% to 90% seen once, with roughly 7.3% in the top ten. The sample in question was CD4+ or CD8+ T cells sorted from blood, obtained in a trial of the OX40 agonist ivuxolimab. Receptors were obtained from an adult with an advanced solid tumor such as melanoma, head and neck, liver or kidney cancer. The CDR3 runs from the conserved cysteine through the conserved F or W. The D gene is left open where the match is weak.

v_call: TRBV4-3
d_call: .
j_call: TRBJ2-3
cdr3_length: 15
cdr3_aa: CASSRASQGTDTQYF

v_call: TRBV6-1
d_call: .
j_call: TRBJ1-2
cdr3_length: 14
cdr3_aa: CASLKGLVANGYTF

v_call: TRBV12-5
d_call: .
j_call: TRBJ2-2
cdr3_length: 14
cdr3_aa: CASGLVGGTGELFF

v_call: TRBV7-9
d_call: TRBD1
j_call: TRBJ1-6
cdr3_length: 16
cdr3_aa: CASSHDQTGPNSPLHF

v_call: TRBV25-1
d_call: TRBD1
j_call: TRBJ2-3
cdr3_length: 16
cdr3_aa: CASSEPKTGSTDTQYF

v_call: TRBV19
d_call: .
j_call: TRBJ1-1
cdr3_length: 12
cdr3_aa: CASSSRGVAAFF

v_call: TRBV6-6
d_call: .
j_call: TRBJ1-5
cdr3_length: 12
cdr3_aa: CASSYLGQPQHF

v_call: TRBV29-1
d_call: .
j_call: TRBJ2-3
cdr3_length: 12
cdr3_aa: CSVGRGSDTQYF

v_call: TRBV29-1
d_call: .
j_call: TRBJ1-1
cdr3_length: 13
cdr3_aa: CSVVRGVNTEAFF

v_call: TRBV2
d_call: TRBD1
j_call: TRBJ1-4
cdr3_length: 14
cdr3_aa: CASSHGTGGEKLFF

v_call: TRBV28
d_call: TRBD2
j_call: TRBJ2-5
cdr3_length: 15
cdr3_aa: CASSLSGLGQETQYF

v_call: TRBV5-8
d_call: .
j_call: TRBJ1-5
cdr3_length: 16
cdr3_aa: CASSQEPSGGNQPQHF

v_call: TRBV27
d_call: .
j_call: TRBJ1-6
cdr3_length: 18
cdr3_aa: CASSLSVPTETYNSPLHF

v_call: TRBV7-9
d_call: TRBD2
j_call: TRBJ2-7
cdr3_length: 15
cdr3_aa: CASSRTSGASYEQYF

v_call: TRBV21-1
d_call: .
j_call: TRBJ2-3
cdr3_length: 15
cdr3_aa: CASILLWTGMDTQYF

v_call: TRBV5-8
d_call: .
j_call: TRBJ2-3
cdr3_length: 15
cdr3_aa: CASSHWRGSTDTQYF

v_call: TRBV4-1
d_call: .
j_call: TRBJ2-7
cdr3_length: 16
cdr3_aa: CASSQDITGGHYEQYF

v_call: TRBV7-2
d_call: .
j_call: TRBJ2-3
cdr3_length: 14
cdr3_aa: CASSLGGRADTQYF

v_call: TRBV25-1
d_call: TRBD2
j_call: TRBJ2-3
cdr3_length: 14
cdr3_aa: CASSNSGRPDTQYF

v_call: TRBV2
d_call: .
j_call: TRBJ2-1
cdr3_length: 13
cdr3_aa: CASSEQGFNEQFF

v_call: TRBV5-1
d_call: .
j_call: TRBJ1-2
cdr3_length: 13
cdr3_aa: CASSFGAWDGYTF

v_call: TRBV5-4
d_call: .
j_call: TRBJ2-7
cdr3_length: 16
cdr3_aa: CASSSQVIGDSYEQYF

v_call: TRBV30
d_call: .
j_call: TRBJ2-6
cdr3_length: 15
cdr3_aa: CAWSVFGAGANVLTF

v_call: TRBV5-5
d_call: .
j_call: TRBJ2-7
cdr3_length: 15
cdr3_aa: CASSLYGTFDSEQYF

v_call: TRBV9
d_call: TRBD1
j_call: TRBJ2-7
cdr3_length: 13
cdr3_aa: CASSGTGENEQYF

v_call: TRBV6-5
d_call: TRBD1
j_call: TRBJ1-5
cdr3_length: 14
cdr3_aa: CASSYGTENQPQHF

v_call: TRBV19
d_call: TRBD1
j_call: TRBJ2-5
cdr3_length: 15
cdr3_aa: CASSSGQALRETQYF

v_call: TRBV6-1
d_call: .
j_call: TRBJ1-1
cdr3_length: 13
cdr3_aa: CASRERAVTEAFF

v_call: TRBV19
d_call: .
j_call: TRBJ1-2
cdr3_length: 11
cdr3_aa: CASSGVGGYTF

v_call: TRBV9
d_call: .
j_call: TRBJ1-4
cdr3_length: 14
cdr3_aa: CASSGRDRNEKLFF

v_call: TRBV4-2
d_call: .
j_call: TRBJ2-7
cdr3_length: 11
cdr3_aa: CASGTNYEQYF

v_call: TRBV18
d_call: .
j_call: TRBJ2-5
cdr3_length: 13
cdr3_aa: CASSPLSTETQYF

v_call: TRBV18
d_call: TRBD1
j_call: TRBJ1-2
cdr3_length: 15
cdr3_aa: CASSPGQGLMLGYTF

v_call: TRBV7-2
d_call: .
j_call: TRBJ2-2
cdr3_length: 15
cdr3_aa: CATLSQWRPTGELFF

v_call: TRBV7-7
d_call: .
j_call: TRBJ2-2
cdr3_length: 15
cdr3_aa: CASSLSAASTGELFF

v_call: TRBV6-1
d_call: .
j_call: TRBJ1-2
cdr3_length: 13
cdr3_aa: CASTGSGNYGYTF

v_call: TRBV7-8
d_call: .
j_call: TRBJ2-1
cdr3_length: 15
cdr3_aa: CASSLKASALNEQFF

v_call: TRBV4-3
d_call: TRBD1
j_call: TRBJ1-6
cdr3_length: 16
cdr3_aa: CASSPGQGGWNSPLHF

v_call: TRBV28
d_call: TRBD1
j_call: TRBJ2-1
cdr3_length: 16
cdr3_aa: CASSPNRGRVNNEQFF

v_call: TRBV10-3
d_call: TRBD2
j_call: TRBJ2-3
cdr3_length: 15
cdr3_aa: CAISGTSGRTDTQYF

v_call: TRBV6-5
d_call: TRBD1
j_call: TRBJ2-7
cdr3_length: 15
cdr3_aa: CASSYTRTGSYEQYF